This TCR beta chain was identified during a study of T cells in Graves' hyperthyroidism and ophthalmopathy. Study-wide results and caveats: Researchers report that a 13 V-J model separated ophthalmopathy from stable hyperthyroidism.

From germline, CDR1 is PRHDT and CDR2 FYEKMQ (reference sequence). CDR3 size: 16 residues. Trimming took 5 bases from V and 3 from J, leaving 19 bases between them. The table lists this clonotype with many counts. Its antigen is undetermined. Orbital computed tomography and thyroid ultrasound, together with serum TRAb and thyroxine and clinical symptoms, were used for diagnoses. RNA transcripts provided the source from which TCR beta CDR3 regions were amplified. The HTBI primer set served for first-round RT-PCR of the TCR CDR3. TCRdb independently ran MiXCR on the multiplex PCR reads; one entry per CDR3 protein. Counted here are 330,000 or so distinct CDR3 sequences, 18% occurring once; the ten biggest clones make up around 15%.

The chain links TRBV13 to TRBJ2-5, with D tentatively TRBD1 or TRBD2 (5 bases each). The sequence came from a woman between 40 and 55 years old with Graves' ophthalmopathy. The sequencing sample was made of blood. The CDR3 DNA reads as TGTGCCAGCAGCCTCCGGGACCGAGGATGGGAAGAGACCCAGTACTTC. Amino acid sequence: CASSLRDRGWEETQYF.